This T cell receptor beta chain was found in a study of OX40 agonist ivuxolimab in advanced cancers. Study in general: Hepatocellular carcinoma, melanoma, renal cell or head and neck cancer was diagnosed in the dose-escalation patients. Those enrolled were roughly 80% male, with a mean age of about 66 years and ages from roughly 23 to 80.

TCRdb's copy holds only in-frame clones and misses some; the assay was immunoSEQ multiplex PCR. Of roughly 53,000 clones in the sample, around four fifths were seen once. The CDR3 spans 11 residues. CDR1 KGHSH and CDR2 LQKENI come from the germline V gene. Trimming left V 3 bases short and J 5 bases short, with 4 bases between. Details on this clone: Its target is not known.

General study results and limits: Among the lowest levels of clonal expansion were found in partial responders at 0.1-3.0 mg/kg. Antigen targets of the expanded peripheral T cells went undetermined.

The specimen was CD4+ or CD8+ T cells sorted from blood, collected in a trial of the OX40 agonist ivuxolimab. This rearrangement joins TRBV18 to TRBJ2-5; D remains unclear. This TCR derives from an adult with an advanced solid tumor such as melanoma, head and neck, liver or kidney cancer. DNA for the CDR3: TGTGCCAGCTCACCCTCGGAGACCCAGTACTTC. Its translation is CASSPSETQYF.